This T cell receptor (beta chain) was recovered during a study of chemoradiotherapy in HPV16-positive cancers. Whole-study findings and limits: Candidate HPV-specific clones and E7-related TCR motifs grew in tumor during treatment.

The J segment lost 13 bases and the V segment lost 5 bases, leaving 11 bases of the junction unmatched. This CDR3 contains 13 residues. Germline CDR1 is MNHNS and CDR2 is SASEGT. Sequencing was performed with immunoSEQ multiplex PCR; in TCRdb, only in-frame clones are kept and a portion is missing. Of over 10,000 clones in the sample, more than 50% were seen once. As concerns this clone: The antigen remains unidentified.

The material was obtained from a patient who underwent chemoradiotherapy. The sequence was obtained from a human donor with HPV-associated anogenital cancer. The V gene is TRBV6-1, the J gene TRBJ2-1, with TRBD2 matching 7 bases. The CDR3 protein is CASSFPGTIPQFF. CDR3 bases: TGTGCCAGCAGTTTTCCCGGGACTATCCCCCAGTTCTTC.